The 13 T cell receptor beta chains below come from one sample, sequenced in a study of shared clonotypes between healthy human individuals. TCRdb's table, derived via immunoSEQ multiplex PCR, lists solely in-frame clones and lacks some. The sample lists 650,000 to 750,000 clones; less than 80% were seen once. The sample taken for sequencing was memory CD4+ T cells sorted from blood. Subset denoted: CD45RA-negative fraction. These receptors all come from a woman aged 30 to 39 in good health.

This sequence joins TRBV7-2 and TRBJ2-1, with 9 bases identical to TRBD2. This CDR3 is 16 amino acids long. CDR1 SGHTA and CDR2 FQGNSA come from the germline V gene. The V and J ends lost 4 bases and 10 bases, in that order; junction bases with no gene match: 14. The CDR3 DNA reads TGTGCCAGCAGCTACGCGGGAGGGCTACTTTTGGGAGAGCAGTTCTTC. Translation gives CASSYAGGLLLGEQFF. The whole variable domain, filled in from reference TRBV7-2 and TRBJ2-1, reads GAGVSQSPSNKVTEKGKDVELRCDPISGHTALYWYRQSLGQGLEFLIYFQGNSAPDKSGLPSDRFSAERTGGSVSTLTIQRTQQEDSAVYLCASSYAGGLLLGEQFFGPGTRLTVL.

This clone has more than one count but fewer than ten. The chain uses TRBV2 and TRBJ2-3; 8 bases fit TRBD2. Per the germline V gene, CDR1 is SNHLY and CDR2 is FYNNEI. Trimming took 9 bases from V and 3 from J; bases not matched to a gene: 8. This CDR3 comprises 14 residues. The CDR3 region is CASFPLAGTDTQYF. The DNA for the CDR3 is TGTGCCAGTTTCCCGCTAGCGGGTACAGATACGCAGTATTTT.

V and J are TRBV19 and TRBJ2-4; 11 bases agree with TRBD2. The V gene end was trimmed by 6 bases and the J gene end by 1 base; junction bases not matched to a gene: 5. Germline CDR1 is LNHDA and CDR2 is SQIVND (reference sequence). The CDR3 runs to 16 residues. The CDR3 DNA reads TGTGCCAGTAGCCCGACTAGCGGGATTGCCAAAAACATTCAGTACTTC. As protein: CASSPTSGIAKNIQYF.

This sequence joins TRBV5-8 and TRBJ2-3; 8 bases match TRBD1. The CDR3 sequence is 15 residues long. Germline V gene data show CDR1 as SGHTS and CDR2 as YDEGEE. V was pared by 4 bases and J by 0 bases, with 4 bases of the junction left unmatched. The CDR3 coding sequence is TGTGCCAGCAGCGCCGGACAGGGAAGCACAGATACGCAGTATTTT. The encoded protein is CASSAGQGSTDTQYF. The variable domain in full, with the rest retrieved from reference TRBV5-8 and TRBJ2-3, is EAGVTQSPTHLIKTRGQQATLRCSPISGHTSVYWYQQALGLGLQFLLWYDEGEERNRGNFPPRFSGRQFPNYSSELNVNALELEDSALYLCASSAGQGSTDTQYFGPGTRLTVL.

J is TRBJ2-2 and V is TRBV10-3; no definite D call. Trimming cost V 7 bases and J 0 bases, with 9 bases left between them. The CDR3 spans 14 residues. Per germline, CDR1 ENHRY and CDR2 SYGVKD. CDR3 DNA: TGTGCCATCAAGTCAACCCCGAACACCGGGGAGCTGTTTTTT. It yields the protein CAIKSTPNTGELFF.

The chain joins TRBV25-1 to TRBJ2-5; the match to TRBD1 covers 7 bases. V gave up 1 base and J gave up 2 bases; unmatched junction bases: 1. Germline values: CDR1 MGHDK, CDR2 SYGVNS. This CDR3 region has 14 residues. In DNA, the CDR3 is TGTGCCAGCAGTGAATGGGGACAGCAAGAGACCCAGTACTTC. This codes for CASSEWGQQETQYF.

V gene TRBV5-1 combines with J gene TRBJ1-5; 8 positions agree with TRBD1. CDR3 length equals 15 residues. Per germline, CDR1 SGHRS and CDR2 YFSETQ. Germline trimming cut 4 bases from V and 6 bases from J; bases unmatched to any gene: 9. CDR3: CASSLRTGMGQPQHF. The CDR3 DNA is TGCGCCAGCAGCCTTAGGACAGGGATGGGTCAGCCCCAGCATTTT.

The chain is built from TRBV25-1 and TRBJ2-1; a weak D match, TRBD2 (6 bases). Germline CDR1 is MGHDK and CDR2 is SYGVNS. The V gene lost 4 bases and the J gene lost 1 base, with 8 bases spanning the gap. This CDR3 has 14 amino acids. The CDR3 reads CASSGSGSYNEQFF. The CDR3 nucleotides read TGTGCCAGCAGTGGCAGCGGGTCCTACAATGAGCAGTTCTTC.

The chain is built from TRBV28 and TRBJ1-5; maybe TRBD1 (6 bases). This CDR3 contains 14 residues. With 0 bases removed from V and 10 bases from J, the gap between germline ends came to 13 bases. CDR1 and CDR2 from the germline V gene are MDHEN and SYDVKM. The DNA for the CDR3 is TGTGCCAGCAGTTTATGGGACAGCTCCCGACCCCAGCATTTT. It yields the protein CASSLWDSSRPQHF.

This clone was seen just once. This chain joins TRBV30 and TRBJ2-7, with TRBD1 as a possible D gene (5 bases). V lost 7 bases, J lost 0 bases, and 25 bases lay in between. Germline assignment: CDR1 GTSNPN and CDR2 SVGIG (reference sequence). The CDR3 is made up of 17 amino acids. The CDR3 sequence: CALELGRAILGSYEQYF. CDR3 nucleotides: TGTGCCTTGGAGTTGGGCAGGGCGATCCTTGGCTCCTACGAGCAGTACTTC.

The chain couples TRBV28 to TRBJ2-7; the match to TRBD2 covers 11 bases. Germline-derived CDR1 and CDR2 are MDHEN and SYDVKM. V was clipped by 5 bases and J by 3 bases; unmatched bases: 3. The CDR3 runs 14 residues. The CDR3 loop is CASSVAGGNYEQYF. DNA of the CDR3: TGTGCCAGCAGTGTAGCGGGAGGGAACTACGAGCAGTACTTC.

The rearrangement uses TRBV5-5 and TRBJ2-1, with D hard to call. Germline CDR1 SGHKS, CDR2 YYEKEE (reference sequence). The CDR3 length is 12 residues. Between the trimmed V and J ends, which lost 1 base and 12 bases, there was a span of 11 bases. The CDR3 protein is CASSLNQLRQFF. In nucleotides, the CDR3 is TGTGCCAGCAGCTTGAACCAACTTCGGCAGTTCTTC. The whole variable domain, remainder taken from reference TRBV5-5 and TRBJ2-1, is DAGVTQSPTHLIKTRGQQVTLRCSPISGHKSVSWYQQVLGQGPQFIFQYYEKEERGRGNFPDRFSARQFPNYSSELNVNALLLGDSALYLCASSLNQLRQFFGPGTRLTVL.

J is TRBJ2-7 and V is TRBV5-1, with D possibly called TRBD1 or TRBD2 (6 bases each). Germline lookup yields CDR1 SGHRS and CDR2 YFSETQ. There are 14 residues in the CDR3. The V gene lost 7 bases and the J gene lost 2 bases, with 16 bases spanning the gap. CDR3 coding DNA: TGCGCCAGCCGATCCCCCGGGGGCGCCTACGAGCAGTACTTC. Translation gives CASRSPGGAYEQYF. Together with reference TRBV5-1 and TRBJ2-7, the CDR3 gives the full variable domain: KAGVTQTPRYLIKTRGQQVTLSCSPISGHRSVSWYQQTPGQGLQFLFEYFSETQRNKGNFPGRFSGRQFSNSRSEMNVSTLELGDSALYLCASRSPGGAYEQYFGPGTRLTVT.